Reported below is one T cell receptor beta chain. Its antigen is undetermined. As the sequencing template, cDNA was produced by extracting RNA and reverse transcribing it. Method: immunoSEQ multiplex PCR; TCRdb's copy keeps in-frame clones and lacks some. The sample lists about 210,000 clones; around 66% were seen once. V lost 0 bases, J lost 3 bases, and 10 bases lay in between. Germline CDR1 LGHNA, CDR2 YNFKEQ. The CDR3 loop spans 15 amino acids. Treatment in this sample: oral pan-JAK inhibitor, 5-10 mg twice daily. This sample is part of a study of CD8+ T cells in alopecia areata. About the study: Treated patients were given 5 to 10 mg oral tofacitinib twice daily. Study results and caveats: Across lesional scalp, and particularly alopecia totalis/universalis, clonality surpassed that of normal scalp.

The gene calls are TRBV4-2 and TRBJ2-3; D unresolved. The sequence came from a human donor with alopecia areata. The sequencing here drew on CD4+ T cells sorted from blood, taken at week 4, from a patient treated with tofacitinib. CDR3 in amino acids: CASSQDGQTTDTQYF. The CDR3 nucleotides are TGTGCCAGCAGCCAAGACGGCCAAACGACAGATACGCAGTATTTT.